The T cell receptor (beta chain) described here comes from a study of blood T cell repertoires in COVID-19. This clone was detected a few times. Authors' processing steps: It was from reference gene primer amplification that nucleated cell counts were estimated. The data were produced by immunoSEQ multiplex PCR, yet TCRdb's version contains in-frame clones alone and is incomplete. The V and J calls and clone size come from that table; D and trimming were worked out from the DNA. The table has about 280,000 clones, less than 85% seen once; the top ten hold around 2.5%. Cohort 3 recovered donors had two negative PCRs, clearance, or symptom resolution. This CDR3 contains 15 residues. Trimming cost V 0 bases and J 0 bases, with 9 bases left between them. Germline V gene lookup returns CDR1 SGHKS and CDR2 YYEKEE (reference sequence).

The chain links TRBV5-5 to TRBJ1-1; D call uncertain. The material sequenced was PBMCs or T cells enriched from blood (not recorded which). The TCR sequence derives from a woman between 45 and 65 years old who had recovered from COVID-19. CDR3 sequence reads: CASSLGGRMNTEAFF. In nucleotides, the CDR3 is TGTGCCAGCAGCTTGGGAGGGAGGATGAACACTGAAGCTTTCTTT.